This T cell receptor (beta chain) was obtained from a study of siplizumab effects on memory and regulatory T cells. The study, taken as a whole, reports: Major contributors to the alloresponse seemed to be naive T cells, which also appeared more diverse than memory cells. It was not possible to assign a naive or memory phenotype to roughly 80-96% of proliferating CD4+ or CD8+ clones.

The CDR3 length is 18 residues. To note about this clone: Its antigen remains unknown.

Data came from immunoSEQ multiplex PCR; TCRdb stores just in-frame clones and leaves some out. The repertoire holds more than 85,000 clones, with under 95% as singletons. This sequence was found in a human donor in good health. Sequencing was done on a sample of Tregs sorted from blood. The chain combines TRBV1 with TRBJ1-1; the listed D gene, TRBD1, was not tested against the DNA. TRBV1 is a pseudogene locus. CDR3 nucleotide sequence: TGCACCAGCAGCCCAGGGGGTAACAGGGGCTTTATGAACACTGAAGCTTTCTTT. Translating it yields CTSSPGGNRGFMNTEAFF.